A selection of T cell receptor beta chains follows, all from one sample in a study of blood T cell repertoires in COVID-19. Repertoires were generated with immunoSEQ multiplex PCR, while TCRdb's copy carries only in-frame clones and drops some. The sample shows over 200,000 clones, about 90% of them seen only once. Sequencing input: PBMCs or T cells enriched from blood (not recorded which). Receptor source: a man aged 30 to 39 who had recovered from COVID-19. Each CDR3 is given with its conserved first and last residue. Fields, in order: CDR3 length, V gene, J gene, CDR3 protein.

>15|TRBV3-1/TRBV3-2|TRBJ1-4
CASSSRTGGHEKLFF
>14|TRBV5-4|TRBJ2-1
CASSFSGGINEQFF
>12|TRBV3-1/TRBV3-2|TRBJ2-7
CASSQAGGEQYF
>15|TRBV7-8|TRBJ1-2
CASSLEGSANYGYTF
>15|TRBV6-2/TRBV6-3|TRBJ2-7
CASSQLQGLTYEQYF
>13|TRBV28|TRBJ1-1
CASTSGQGAAAFF
>17|TRBV10-3|TRBJ1-3
CAISSRSRGYSGNTIYF
>13|TRBV27|TRBJ2-7
CASSMTGAYEQYF
>15|TRBV28|TRBJ2-1
CASSLLKKGDNEQFF
>13|TRBV6-6|TRBJ1-1
CATIRGGETEAFF
>16|TRBV7-8|TRBJ2-3
CASSLGSGGSTDTQYF
>18|TRBV7-8|TRBJ2-7
CASSLEGRGRSSLYEQYF
>16|TRBV5-6|TRBJ2-1
CASSFDPGAYYNEQFF
>12|TRBV6-6|TRBJ1-1
CASRRPGDEAFF
>15|TRBV9|TRBJ1-1
CASSVEGTGNTEAFF
>15|TRBV14|TRBJ1-2
CASSPGQSSHYGYTF
>15|TRBV6-2/TRBV6-3|TRBJ1-5
CASSYPGEGYQPQHF
>13|TRBV12-3/TRBV12-4|TRBJ1-2
CASSFQGNYGYTF
>14|TRBV7-2|TRBJ1-1
CASSSTGLSTEAFF
>14|TRBV7-6|TRBJ1-1
CASSPLNMNTEAFF
>15|TRBV28|TRBJ2-3
CASSLRTLAGYTQYF
>16|TRBV2|TRBJ1-1
CASRTHRDVSDTEAFF
>11|TRBV10-2|TRBJ2-1
CASSDRNEQFF
>15|TRBV2|TRBJ2-2
CASRSGQTMGGELFF
>19|TRBV5-1|TRBJ2-1
CASSLAPSGRAPKSNEQFF
>18|TRBV23-1|TRBJ2-1
CASSPCGLAPSSYNEQFF